The rows below give T cell receptor beta chains drawn from one sample of a study of blood T cell repertoires in COVID-19. TCRdb keeps only in-frame clones here, not all; method: immunoSEQ multiplex PCR. The sample includes a few hundred thousand clones, 85% to 90% seen only once; the top ten take approximately 0.93%. Sequencing was done on a sample of PBMCs or T cells enriched from blood (not recorded which). The receptors were gathered from a woman aged 30 to 39 who had been exposed to COVID-19. Both conserved end residues are part of each CDR3. D genes are given only for firm matches. Rows may omit the clone size; those that give it use once, few, many or a size class.

j_gene: TRBJ2-1
abundance: -
v_gene: TRBV27
d_gene: TRBD2
CDR3aa: CASSLSGLAGTQYNEQFF
CDR3nt: TGTGCCAGCAGTTTATCAGGACTAGCGGGAACACAATACAATGAGCAGTTCTTC

j_gene: TRBJ1-5
abundance: few
v_gene: TRBV28
d_gene: TRBD1
CDR3aa: CASSPPGGHQPQHF
CDR3nt: TGTGCCAGCAGCCCCCCAGGGGGGCATCAGCCCCAGCATTTT

j_gene: TRBJ1-1
abundance: few
v_gene: TRBV9
d_gene: -
CDR3aa: CASSVGPQNTEAFF
CDR3nt: TGTGCCAGCAGCGTAGGTCCACAAAACACTGAAGCTTTCTTT

j_gene: TRBJ2-5
abundance: -
v_gene: TRBV5-1
d_gene: TRBD2
CDR3aa: CASSSSGDQETQYF
CDR3nt: TGCGCCAGCAGCTCTAGCGGGGACCAAGAGACCCAGTACTTC

j_gene: TRBJ2-1
abundance: -
v_gene: TRBV7-7
d_gene: TRBD1
CDR3aa: CASSLAELGQGASEQFF
CDR3nt: TGTGCTAGCAGCTTAGCGGAATTGGGGCAGGGGGCCAGTGAGCAGTTCTTC

j_gene: TRBJ1-2
abundance: -
v_gene: TRBV10-3
d_gene: -
CDR3aa: CAISEFQHSTNYGYTF
CDR3nt: TGTGCCATCAGTGAATTTCAACACAGCACTAACTATGGCTACACCTTC

j_gene: TRBJ2-2
abundance: -
v_gene: TRBV14
d_gene: -
CDR3aa: CASSQALSTGELFF
CDR3nt: TGTGCCAGCAGCCAAGCCCTCAGCACCGGGGAGCTGTTTTTT

j_gene: TRBJ1-1
abundance: -
v_gene: TRBV5-1
d_gene: TRBD1
CDR3aa: CASGPQGGVTEAFF
CDR3nt: TGCGCCAGCGGACCACAGGGGGGAGTCACTGAAGCTTTCTTT

j_gene: TRBJ1-2
abundance: -
v_gene: TRBV30
d_gene: TRBD1
CDR3aa: CARTTGISGYTF
CDR3nt: TGTGCCAGAACGACAGGGATCTCTGGCTACACCTTC

j_gene: TRBJ2-2
abundance: -
v_gene: TRBV28
d_gene: -
CDR3aa: CASSLLGAYGELFF
CDR3nt: TGTGCCAGCAGTTTGTTAGGGGCTTACGGGGAGCTGTTTTTT

j_gene: TRBJ2-1
abundance: -
v_gene: TRBV10-3
d_gene: -
CDR3aa: CAASDLGDNEQFF
CDR3nt: TGTGCCGCGTCCGATCTAGGGGACAATGAGCAGTTCTTC

j_gene: TRBJ2-1
abundance: -
v_gene: TRBV28
d_gene: -
CDR3aa: CASSFGTTGDHNNEQFF
CDR3nt: TGTGCCAGCAGTTTTGGGACGACAGGAGACCATAACAATGAGCAGTTCTTC

j_gene: TRBJ1-2
abundance: -
v_gene: TRBV28
d_gene: TRBD1
CDR3aa: CASSLGQGDGYTF
CDR3nt: TGTGCCAGCAGTTTAGGACAGGGCGACGGCTACACCTTC

j_gene: TRBJ1-1
abundance: -
v_gene: TRBV19
d_gene: -
CDR3aa: CASSPGGTEAFF
CDR3nt: TGTGCCAGTAGTCCTGGGGGGACTGAAGCTTTCTTT

j_gene: TRBJ2-7
abundance: -
v_gene: TRBV14
d_gene: -
CDR3aa: CASSQVPGLGTYEQYF
CDR3nt: TGTGCCAGCAGCCAAGTCCCGGGCCTGGGGACTTACGAGCAGTACTTC

j_gene: TRBJ2-7
abundance: -
v_gene: TRBV7-8
d_gene: -
CDR3aa: CASSLENQHSYEQYF
CDR3nt: TGTGCCAGCAGCTTAGAGAACCAACACTCCTACGAGCAGTACTTC

j_gene: TRBJ2-1
abundance: -
v_gene: TRBV30
d_gene: TRBD2
CDR3aa: CAWRAASGSTYNEQFF
CDR3nt: TGTGCCTGGAGGGCGGCTAGCGGGAGTACCTACAATGAGCAGTTCTTC

j_gene: TRBJ1-2
abundance: -
v_gene: TRBV19
d_gene: -
CDR3aa: CASRTGHSNYGYTF
CDR3nt: TGTGCCAGTAGAACGGGACACTCGAACTATGGCTACACCTTC

j_gene: TRBJ1-5
abundance: -
v_gene: TRBV2
d_gene: TRBD1
CDR3aa: CASTGTGDQPQHF
CDR3nt: TGTGCCAGCACCGGGACAGGGGACCAGCCCCAGCATTTT

j_gene: TRBJ1-6
abundance: -
v_gene: TRBV11-2
d_gene: TRBD1
CDR3aa: CASRTGGGPLHF
CDR3nt: TGTGCCAGCAGGACAGGGGGAGGACCCCTCCACTTT

j_gene: TRBJ1-5
abundance: -
v_gene: TRBV24-1
d_gene: TRBD1
CDR3aa: CATQGQGNQPQHF
CDR3nt: TGTGCCACCCAAGGACAGGGTAATCAGCCCCAGCATTTT

j_gene: TRBJ2-1
abundance: -
v_gene: TRBV7-3
d_gene: TRBD2
CDR3aa: CASSSLAGGPRIEQFF
CDR3nt: TGTGCCAGCAGCTCCCTAGCGGGAGGGCCAAGGATCGAGCAGTTCTTC

j_gene: TRBJ2-3
abundance: -
v_gene: TRBV2
d_gene: TRBD2
CDR3aa: CASSEYAGDYEDTQYF
CDR3nt: TGTGCCAGCAGTGAGTATGCGGGGGATTACGAAGATACGCAGTATTTT

j_gene: TRBJ1-1
abundance: -
v_gene: TRBV28
d_gene: -
CDR3aa: CASSRPPDTEAFF
CDR3nt: TGTGCCAGCAGCCGCCCCCCAGACACTGAAGCTTTCTTT

j_gene: TRBJ2-7
abundance: -
v_gene: TRBV19
d_gene: -
CDR3aa: CASSTGSYEQYF
CDR3nt: TGTGCCAGTAGCACAGGGTCCTACGAGCAGTACTTC

j_gene: TRBJ1-1
abundance: -
v_gene: TRBV14
d_gene: -
CDR3aa: CASSQVGRGLAFF
CDR3nt: TGTGCCAGCAGCCAAGTTGGAAGGGGCTTAGCTTTCTTT

j_gene: TRBJ1-6
abundance: -
v_gene: TRBV28
d_gene: -
CDR3aa: CASSLSAGRNSPLHF
CDR3nt: TGTGCCAGCAGTTTATCGGCAGGGCGTAATTCACCCCTCCACTTT

j_gene: TRBJ2-1
abundance: -
v_gene: TRBV5-1
d_gene: TRBD1
CDR3aa: CASSFSGGEYNEQFF
CDR3nt: TGCGCCAGCAGCTTTTCAGGGGGCGAATACAATGAGCAGTTCTTC

j_gene: TRBJ2-2
abundance: -
v_gene: TRBV7-7
d_gene: -
CDR3aa: CASSLYRGPDTGELFF
CDR3nt: TGTGCTAGCAGCCTATATAGAGGGCCGGACACCGGGGAGCTGTTTTTT

j_gene: TRBJ1-5
abundance: -
v_gene: TRBV5-1
d_gene: TRBD1
CDR3aa: CASSLSGQGSQPQHF
CDR3nt: TGCGCCAGCAGCTTGAGTGGACAGGGCTCCCAGCCCCAGCATTTT

j_gene: TRBJ2-7
abundance: -
v_gene: TRBV14
d_gene: TRBD2
CDR3aa: CASNPAGGSSYEQYF
CDR3nt: TGTGCCAGCAACCCAGCGGGAGGTAGCTCCTACGAGCAGTACTTC

j_gene: TRBJ1-1
abundance: -
v_gene: TRBV2
d_gene: TRBD1
CDR3aa: CASSGQGADTEAFF
CDR3nt: TGTGCCAGCAGTGGACAGGGGGCGGACACTGAAGCTTTCTTT

j_gene: TRBJ1-2
abundance: -
v_gene: TRBV15
d_gene: TRBD1
CDR3aa: CATSRTGTSYGYTF
CDR3nt: TGTGCCACCAGCAGGACAGGGACCAGCTATGGCTACACCTTC

j_gene: TRBJ1-5
abundance: -
v_gene: TRBV19
d_gene: -
CDR3aa: CASSRRDGNQPQHF
CDR3nt: TGTGCCAGTAGTAGGAGGGACGGCAATCAGCCCCAGCATTTT

j_gene: TRBJ1-1
abundance: -
v_gene: TRBV19
d_gene: -
CDR3aa: CASSWTHGTEAFF
CDR3nt: TGTGCCAGTAGTTGGACACATGGGACTGAAGCTTTCTTT

j_gene: TRBJ1-5
abundance: few
v_gene: TRBV6-5
d_gene: TRBD1
CDR3aa: CASSYGQEARLQHF
CDR3nt: TGTGCCAGCAGCTACGGACAGGAGGCCCGGCTCCAGCATTTT

j_gene: TRBJ2-2
abundance: -
v_gene: TRBV28
d_gene: TRBD2
CDR3aa: CASSLFVGGVTGELFF
CDR3nt: TGTGCCAGCAGTTTATTTGTTGGGGGGGTTACCGGGGAGCTGTTTTTT

j_gene: TRBJ2-7
abundance: -
v_gene: TRBV29-1
d_gene: -
CDR3aa: CSVVRDSEQYF
CDR3nt: TGCAGCGTTGTACGGGATTCGGAGCAGTACTTC

j_gene: TRBJ1-6
abundance: -
v_gene: TRBV5-1
d_gene: TRBD1
CDR3aa: CASSSETQGLGSPLHF
CDR3nt: TGCGCCAGCAGCTCGGAGACACAGGGGCTTGGTTCACCCCTCCACTTT

j_gene: TRBJ1-4
abundance: -
v_gene: TRBV7-8
d_gene: TRBD1
CDR3aa: CASSFGRGNEKLFF
CDR3nt: TGTGCCAGCAGCTTCGGCAGGGGGAATGAAAAACTGTTTTTT

j_gene: TRBJ2-7
abundance: few
v_gene: TRBV28
d_gene: -
CDR3aa: CASSEGGRDFDEQYF
CDR3nt: TGTGCCAGCTCCGAAGGCGGCAGGGATTTCGACGAGCAGTACTTC

j_gene: TRBJ1-5
abundance: -
v_gene: TRBV4-2
d_gene: -
CDR3aa: CASSQAGGESNQPQHF
CDR3nt: TGTGCCAGCAGCCAAGCTGGGGGGGAGAGCAATCAGCCCCAGCATTTT

j_gene: TRBJ1-3
abundance: -
v_gene: TRBV7-9
d_gene: -
CDR3aa: CASSPPGAGNTIYF
CDR3nt: TGTGCCAGCAGCCCCCCGGGGGCTGGAAACACCATATATTTT

j_gene: TRBJ1-3
abundance: -
v_gene: TRBV6-5
d_gene: TRBD1
CDR3aa: CASSSTGGFPGNTIYF
CDR3nt: TGTGCCAGCAGTTCGACAGGGGGCTTTCCTGGAAACACCATATATTTT

j_gene: TRBJ1-6
abundance: -
v_gene: TRBV18
d_gene: TRBD1
CDR3aa: CASSPFRDRVDSPLHF
CDR3nt: TGTGCCAGCTCACCCTTTCGGGACAGGGTCGATTCACCCCTCCACTTT

j_gene: TRBJ1-1
abundance: -
v_gene: TRBV3-1/TRBV3-2
d_gene: TRBD1
CDR3aa: CASSQVRTGDTEAFF
CDR3nt: TGTGCCAGCAGCCAAGTACGGACAGGGGACACTGAAGCTTTCTTT

j_gene: TRBJ2-3
abundance: -
v_gene: TRBV9
d_gene: TRBD2
CDR3aa: CASSVGRGHLTDTQYF
CDR3nt: TGTGCCAGCAGCGTGGGGAGGGGTCACCTCACAGATACGCAGTATTTT